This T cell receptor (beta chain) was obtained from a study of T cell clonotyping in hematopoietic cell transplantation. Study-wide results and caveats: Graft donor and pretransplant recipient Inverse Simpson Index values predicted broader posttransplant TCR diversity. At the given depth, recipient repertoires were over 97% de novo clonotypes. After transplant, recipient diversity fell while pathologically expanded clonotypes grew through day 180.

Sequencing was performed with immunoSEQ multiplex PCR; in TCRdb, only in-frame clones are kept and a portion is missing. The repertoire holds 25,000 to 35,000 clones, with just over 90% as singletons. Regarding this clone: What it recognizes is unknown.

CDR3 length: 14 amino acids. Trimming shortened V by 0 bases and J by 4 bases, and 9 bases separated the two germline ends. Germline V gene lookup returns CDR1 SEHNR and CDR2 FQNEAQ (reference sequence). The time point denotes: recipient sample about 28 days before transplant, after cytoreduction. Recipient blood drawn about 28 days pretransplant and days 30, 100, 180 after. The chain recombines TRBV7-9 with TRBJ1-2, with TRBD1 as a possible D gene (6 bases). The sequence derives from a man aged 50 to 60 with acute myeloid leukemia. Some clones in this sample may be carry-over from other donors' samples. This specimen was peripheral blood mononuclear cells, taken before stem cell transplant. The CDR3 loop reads CASSLADRIYGYTF. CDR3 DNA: TGTGCCAGCAGCTTAGCGGACAGAATCTATGGCTACACCTTC.